What follows is one T cell receptor (beta chain) and its context. This record belongs to a study of T cell changes during pregnancy in multiple sclerosis. Only in-frame clones appear in the TCRdb table, and some are missing; sequencing was by immunoSEQ multiplex PCR. The sample has tens of thousands of clones, 88% seen once. J gave up 0 bases and V 10 bases, and 10 bases lay outside the gene matches. CDR3 size: 15 residues. The V gene's germline CDR1 is ENHRY and CDR2 SYGVKD. The sequencing used CD8+ T cells from peripheral blood mononuclear cells, collected after pregnancy. The chain combines TRBV10-3 with TRBJ1-2; TRBD1 matches 8 bases. This sequence originates from a female donor in good health, enrolled as a control in a pregnancy study. The CDR3 sequence: CATYGPGQANYGYTF. The CDR3 DNA follows: TGTGCCACCTACGGTCCGGGACAGGCTAACTATGGCTACACCTTC.